This is a list of T cell receptor beta chains from one sample in a study of early T cells in non-severe SARS-CoV-2 infection. A single record per CDR3 protein comes from TCRdb applying MiXCR to the 5' RACE reads. The sample consists of about 69,000 distinct CDR3 sequences, roughly an eighth of them appearing once. Sequencing was performed on whole blood, taken at baseline. These receptors were taken from an adult who was a healthcare worker with PCR-confirmed SARS-CoV-2 infection or an uninfected control (not recorded which). Each CDR3 is given without its conserved first and last residue.

J gene	V gene	CDR3 protein
TRBJ2-3	TRBV2	ASSELGLGSTDTQY
TRBJ2-7	TRBV5-1	ASSLAAPSRYEQY
TRBJ1-1	TRBV7-9	ASSSDRRLNTEAF
TRBJ1-3	TRBV6-6	ASSYGGGMTGNTIY
TRBJ2-7	TRBV10-2	ASSRGLDITSSYEQY
TRBJ2-5	TRBV5-4	ASSLELAETQY
TRBJ2-1	TRBV5-1	ASRGTGYNEQF
TRBJ2-1	TRBV7-2	ASNQGIGEQF
TRBJ1-1	TRBV18	ASSPRGQGSNTEAF
TRBJ1-6	TRBV7-2	ASSKRGLGDSPLH
TRBJ2-5	TRBV7-6	ASRSPRLCRDWETQY
TRBJ1-2	TRBV30	AWSVRGEEIT
TRBJ2-7	TRBV24-1	ATSDLQASGSTYEQY
TRBJ2-5	TRBV7-7	ASSRTGGQTQY
TRBJ1-2	TRBV20-1	SARTPDREGYGYT
TRBJ2-7	TRBV7-2	ASSRTAYEQY
TRBJ2-3	TRBV24-1	ATSDPRPAQY
TRBJ2-5	TRBV12-3/TRBV12-4	ASSPTFNRVGETQY
TRBJ2-5	TRBV29-1	SVGSRQQETQY
TRBJ2-7	TRBV20-1	SARDHGTGGYEQY
TRBJ2-7	TRBV5-6	ASSRGKGQFSYEQY
TRBJ2-1	TRBV3-1	ASSLPGLEQF
TRBJ2-7	TRBV7-8	ASSPGQGPSYEQY
TRBJ2-2	TRBV7-3	ASSLSVSGELF
TRBJ2-7	TRBV3-1	ASSQRQGAIYEQY
TRBJ2-1	TRBV6-4	ASSVTGEANEQF
TRBJ2-7	TRBV11-2	ASSLDRDIFYEQY
TRBJ1-1	TRBV6-6	ASSYGASGTEAF
TRBJ2-7	TRBV20-1	SASRDRTYEQY
TRBJ2-1	TRBV9	ASSVAGDYNEQF
TRBJ1-1	TRBV7-8	ASSLGVSPSTEAF
TRBJ2-2	TRBV3-1	ASRHVFGGELF
TRBJ2-7	TRBV7-6	ASSPITGDSYEQY
TRBJ2-1	TRBV6-2/TRBV6-3	ASSYGVSSYNEQF
TRBJ2-1	TRBV7-8	ASSQPMYSNEQF
TRBJ1-1	TRBV29-1	SVETIAWDNTEAF
TRBJ2-2	TRBV10-2	ASSRIDFGELF
TRBJ2-4	TRBV7-2	ASSQEPTWKIAKNIQY
TRBJ1-4	TRBV4-1	ASSSDSQGANEKLF
TRBJ2-7	TRBV25-1	ASSDSEGIYEQY
TRBJ2-1	TRBV5-1	ASSLRGRLNNEQF
TRBJ1-4	TRBV6-5	ASSYSSATNEKLF
TRBJ2-5	TRBV20-1	SAFDRSQETQY
TRBJ2-5	TRBV3-1	ASSQWAETQY
TRBJ2-7	TRBV6-2/TRBV6-3	ASRPGLAGSYEQY
TRBJ2-3	TRBV5-1	ASSLVGTSTDTQY
TRBJ1-2	TRBV20-1	SARVHYGYT
TRBJ2-2	TRBV10-3	ASIQGVNTGELF
TRBJ2-3	TRBV13	ASSLEGDYTDTQY
TRBJ2-3	TRBV2	ASQGYSTDTQY
TRBJ2-1	TRBV10-2	ASSAGASGGRGEQF
TRBJ1-5	TRBV6-2/TRBV6-3	ASRLTGDNQPQH